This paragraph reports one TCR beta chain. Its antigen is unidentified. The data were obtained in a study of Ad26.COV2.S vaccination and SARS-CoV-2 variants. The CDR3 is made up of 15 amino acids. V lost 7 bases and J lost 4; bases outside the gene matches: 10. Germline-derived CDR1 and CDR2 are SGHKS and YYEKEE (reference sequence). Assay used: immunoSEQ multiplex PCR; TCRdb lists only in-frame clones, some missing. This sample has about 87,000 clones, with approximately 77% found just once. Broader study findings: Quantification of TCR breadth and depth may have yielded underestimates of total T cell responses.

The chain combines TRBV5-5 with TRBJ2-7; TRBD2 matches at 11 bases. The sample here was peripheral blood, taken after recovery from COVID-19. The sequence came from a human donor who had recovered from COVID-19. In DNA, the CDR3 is TGTGCCAGCGGGGAGGCGGGACTAGCGGATTACGAGCAGTACTTC. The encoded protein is CASGEAGLADYEQYF.